The sequence of this T cell receptor (beta chain) was determined in a study of OX40 agonist ivuxolimab in advanced cancers. Whole-study context: Three patients had partial responses: one hepatocellular carcinoma, two cutaneous melanoma. Study-level findings and limits: Individuals who were partial responders at 0.1-3.0 mg/kg had clonal expansion that ranked among the lowest.

Using immunoSEQ multiplex PCR, the repertoire was profiled, and TCRdb retains in-frame clones only, with some absent. The sample lists around 14,000 clones, about three quarters occurring once. Turning to this clone: Its antigen is as yet unknown.

This CDR3 has 13 amino acids. Looked up from germline, CDR1 is GTSNPN and CDR2 is SVGIG (reference sequence). The germline V and J ends were trimmed by 2 bases and 4 bases, with 9 bases remaining between them. Sequences were derived from CD4+ or CD8+ T cells sorted from blood, sampled in a trial of the OX40 agonist ivuxolimab. The TCR was taken from an adult with an advanced solid tumor such as melanoma, head and neck, liver or kidney cancer. The chain links TRBV30 to TRBJ2-1; D may match TRBD1 or TRBD2 (5 bases each). The CDR3 DNA follows: TGTGCCTGGAGTCAGGGCGGGTACAATGAGCAGTTCTTC. Its translation: CAWSQGGYNEQFF.